This TCR beta chain was captured by sequencing in a study of blood T cell repertoires in COVID-19. This clone appeared a few times. Sequenced by immunoSEQ multiplex PCR; TCRdb stores in-frame clones only, minus some. The repertoire consists of more than 80,000 clones, with around 81% occurring once and the leading ten covering more than 2%. Germline lookup yields CDR1 MNHEY and CDR2 SVGAGI. With V trimmed by 6 bases and J by 4 bases, 4 bases remained unmatched. There are 13 residues in the CDR3. This clonotype was sampled from a woman in her 70s with acute or convalescent COVID-19. Material: peripheral blood. V usage is TRBV6-5 and J usage is TRBJ1-2; TRBD1 agrees at 8 bases. CDR3 residues: CASSAGTGYGYTF. The CDR3 DNA sequence: TGTGCCAGCAGCGCCGGGACAGGCTATGGCTACACCTTC.